This TCR beta chain was recorded in a study of blood T cells in healthy people across ages. In the study overall: Roughly one uniquely barcoded beta molecule per two T cells was captured. Findings of the study overall: Diversity of TCR beta per million T cells declined in a roughly linear way with age. It was the long-lived donors that had more naive CD4+ cells and higher diversity than aged donors.

The use of a sample-barcoded 5' primer and a J-beta primer mix characterized a second PCR of about 7 to 12 cycles. TCRdb re-derived calls from the 5' RACE reads in MiXCR, one entry per CDR3 protein. The table shows approximately 600,000 distinct CDR3 sequences, with approximately 50% occurring only once. CDR3 length: 15 residues. The germline CDR1 and CDR2 sequences are MDHEN and SYDVKM. V lost 3 bases, J lost 9 bases, and 9 bases stayed unmatched. On this clonotype itself: Its specificity is unknown.

This TCR was sampled from a man in his 60s in good health. The sequenced sample was blood. V gene TRBV28 combines with J gene TRBJ2-5; TRBD1 matches 11 bases. The CDR3 region is CASSFPGRDRGSQYF. The CDR3 DNA is TGTGCCAGCAGTTTCCCCGGAAGGGACAGGGGGTCCCAGTACTTC.